This TCR beta chain was observed in a study of blood T cell repertoires in COVID-19. Using immunoSEQ multiplex PCR, the repertoire was profiled, and TCRdb retains in-frame clones only, with some absent. This sample carries approximately 120,000 clones, around four fifths of them seen once, and the ten largest clones take more than 5.5%. The V end lost 3 bases, the J end lost 6 bases, and 25 bases lay between the germline ends. This CDR3 has 18 residues. Germline CDR1 MGHRA, CDR2 YSYEKL. The chain couples TRBV4-1 to TRBJ2-3; D may be TRBD2 (6 bases). This sequence was found in a man aged 55-75 years with acute or convalescent COVID-19. Sequencing was done on a sample of peripheral blood. CDR3 amino acids: CASSQALLPGLARDTQYF. CDR3 in DNA: TGCGCCAGCAGCCAGGCATTACTACCGGGACTCGCCCGGGATACGCAGTATTTT.